A single sample is the source of the 3 T cell receptor beta chains below, sequenced in a study of T cell repertoires in cytomegalovirus infection. TCRdb recomputed calls from the reads with MiXCR, one row per CDR3 protein. The table lists roughly 130,000 distinct CDR3 sequences, roughly a quarter of them singletons. These receptors' targets are unknown. Sample: PBMCs, sequenced either directly or after in vitro stimulation (not recorded which). These receptors all come from a human donor in good health (CMV status not recorded). Some clones in this sample may be carry-over from other donors' samples.

The chain is built from TRBV20-1 and TRBJ2-3, with 13 bases matching TRBD2. V was clipped by 4 bases and J by 4 bases; unmatched bases: 2. The V gene's germline CDR1 is DFQATT and CDR2 SNEGSKA (reference sequence). The CDR3 spans 14 residues. The CDR3 sequence: CSAIGLAGADTQYF. The DNA for the CDR3 is TGCAGTGCTATTGGACTAGCGGGAGCAGATACGCAGTATTTT.

This clonotype occurred a few times. V and J are TRBV12-5 and TRBJ1-2; D ambiguous. The CDR3 sequence is 12 residues long. V was shortened by 7 bases and J by 5 bases, with 11 bases between the two germline ends. Germline lookup yields CDR1 LGHNT and CDR2 FRNRAP. CDR3 nucleotide sequence: TGTGCTAGTGCCGCCCTGGGGTATGGCTACACCTTC. It is translated as CASAALGYGYTF.

The chain couples TRBV30 to TRBJ1-3, with D uncertain. The CDR3 is 13 residues long. Germline V CDR1 and CDR2: GTSNPN, SVGIG (reference sequence). The V gene lost 0 bases and the J gene lost 15 bases, with 18 bases spanning the gap. Written as DNA, the CDR3 is TGTGCCTGGAGTGTTCAAAGAGGCGGATCCTCATATTTT. Protein product: CAWSVQRGGSSYF.